This T cell receptor (beta chain) was sequenced during a study of cytomegalovirus exposure and HLA in healthy donors. Overall study findings and caveats: In vitro, a few CMV-associated chains proved specific for CMV antigens.

Trimming pared 4 bases from V and 5 bases from J, leaving 9 bases between. This CDR3 comprises 13 residues. Germline V gene lookup returns CDR1 SGDLS and CDR2 YYNGEE. As to this clone: What it binds is unknown.

This PCR relied on a set of 60 Vbeta primers and 13 Jbeta primers. Libraries were prepared by immunoSEQ multiplex PCR; TCRdb keeps only in-frame clonotypes and omits some of them. In the table there are about 92,000 clones, 69% of which are singletons. The gene calls are TRBV9 and TRBJ2-2; D may be TRBD1 (5 bases). Sequences were obtained from PBMCs. The receptor's source is a man in his forties or fifties in good health and CMV-seronegative. For the CDR3, the DNA is TGTGCCAGCAGCCTTAGGGGAACCGGGGAGCTGTTTTTT. Translated: CASSLRGTGELFF.